These T cell receptor beta chains were read from a single sample in a study of T cell repertoires in cytomegalovirus infection. Which antigens these TCRs recognize remains unknown. TCRdb reanalysed the reads using MiXCR and keeps one entry per CDR3 protein. The sample consists of hundreds of thousands of distinct CDR3 sequences, roughly a third of them appearing once. The sequencing here drew on cultured PBMCs, taken from culture after CMV antigen stimulation. These receptors all stem from a human donor in good health (CMV status not recorded). Some clones in this sample may be carry-over from other donors' samples. The CDR3 runs from the conserved cysteine through the conserved F or W. D genes are given only for firm matches. Expanded clones are given a class, and other clones once, few, many or no size at all.

CDR3 DNA,CDR3 protein,J gene,CDR3 length,D gene,clone size,V gene
TGTGCCAGTAGACTAGCGACCTACAATGAGCAGTTCTTC,CASRLATYNEQFF,TRBJ2-1,13,TRBD2,few,TRBV19
TGTGCCAGCAGTCGGGACAGAACACACTCTGGAAACACCATATATTTT,CASSRDRTHSGNTIYF,TRBJ1-3,16,TRBD1,.,TRBV27
TGTGCCAGCAGCTCAGGCGTCGGGAGTGGAAATGAGCAGTTCTTC,CASSSGVGSGNEQFF,TRBJ2-1,15,.,few,TRBV7-8
TGTGCCAGCGTATTTCAACAGGTGAACACTGAAGCTTTCTTT,CASVFQQVNTEAFF,TRBJ1-1,14,.,.,TRBV12-3/TRBV12-4
TGCAGCGTTGGGGGGCAGCCCGAAAAACTGTTTTTT,CSVGGQPEKLFF,TRBJ1-4,12,.,.,TRBV29-1
TGTGCCAGCAGTGAATCTCCGGGCGGAGGTGAAAAACTGTTTTTT,CASSESPGGGEKLFF,TRBJ1-4,15,.,few,TRBV25-1
TGTGCCAGCAGCTTAGCGGCCAACAGGCAAGAGACCCAGTACTTC,CASSLAANRQETQYF,TRBJ2-5,15,.,.,TRBV7-2
TGTGCCAGCAGCTTAGGACCCAGTCCCTACGAGCAGTACTTC,CASSLGPSPYEQYF,TRBJ2-7,14,.,few,TRBV7-8
TGTGCCAGCAGTACCAGGGGCTCGTACGAGCAGTACTTC,CASSTRGSYEQYF,TRBJ2-7,13,.,.,TRBV12-3/TRBV12-4
TGTGCCAGCAGTCCGCCGGGACTACCTAACACCGGGGAGCTGTTTTTT,CASSPPGLPNTGELFF,TRBJ2-2,16,TRBD2,.,TRBV12-3/TRBV12-4
TGTGCCAGCAGCTTACGCGAAGCCGGGGCGCTAGGCTATGGCTACACCTTC,CASSLREAGALGYGYTF,TRBJ1-2,17,.,few,TRBV7-8
TGTGCCAGCAGGGTCACTAGCGGGAGGGGGGCAGATACGCAGTATTTT,CASRVTSGRGADTQYF,TRBJ2-3,16,TRBD2,.,TRBV7-2
TGTGCCAGCAGTCCAGGGGGCGGGGGCAGTAGCACAGATACGCAGTATTTT,CASSPGGGGSSTDTQYF,TRBJ2-3,17,.,.,TRBV7-2
TGTGCCAGCAGCTTAGTGGGGGAGGGGGATGAGCAGTTCTTC,CASSLVGEGDEQFF,TRBJ2-1,14,.,.,TRBV7-2
TGCAGCGTTGGGGAGCGGTCTGGGGCCAACGTCCTGACTTTC,CSVGERSGANVLTF,TRBJ2-6,14,.,.,TRBV29-1
TGTGCCAGCAGCAAGGGGACTAGCTCTCGACAAGAGACCCAGTACTTC,CASSKGTSSRQETQYF,TRBJ2-5,16,TRBD2,once,TRBV5-3
TGTGCCAGCTCAGAGGGTTCGAACACTGAAGCTTTCTTT,CASSEGSNTEAFF,TRBJ1-1,13,.,once,TRBV18
TGTGCCAGCAGCTTATGGGGGACCGGGGGCACCACAGATACGCAGTATTTT,CASSLWGTGGTTDTQYF,TRBJ2-3,17,.,many,TRBV7-6
TGTGCCAGTAGTATAGATCGGGGGGCACGAAGGGATACGCAGTATTTT,CASSIDRGARRDTQYF,TRBJ2-3,16,.,.,TRBV19
TGCAGTGCTAGAGGGGCGAGCGGGAGGTCCTACAATGAGCAGTTCTTC,CSARGASGRSYNEQFF,TRBJ2-1,16,TRBD2,.,TRBV20-1
TGTGCCAGCAGCCAAGTTTTTCGCGGGGCGGGGGGCACTGAAGCTTTCTTT,CASSQVFRGAGGTEAFF,TRBJ1-1,17,.,few,TRBV4-2
TGCAGTGCTAGAGACACAGGGACAGTCTATGGCTACACCTTC,CSARDTGTVYGYTF,TRBJ1-2,14,TRBD1,.,TRBV20-1
TGCAGTGCTAGCCGCGGGACCATGAACACTGAAGCTTTCTTT,CSASRGTMNTEAFF,TRBJ1-1,14,.,.,TRBV20-1
TGTGCCAGCAGCGCCGGGACAGGGGGCGAGTACAATGAGCAGTTCTTC,CASSAGTGGEYNEQFF,TRBJ2-1,16,TRBD1,.,TRBV6-2/TRBV6-3